These T cell receptor beta chains were read from a single sample in a study of siplizumab effects on memory and regulatory T cells. The protocol was immunoSEQ multiplex PCR, while the TCRdb copy is restricted to in-frame clones and leaves out a portion. Counted here are fewer than 80,000 clones, around 93% occurring once; the ten biggest clones make up about 4.5%. The sequenced material came from CD8+ T cells sorted from blood. These TCRs come from a human donor in good health. Both conserved end residues are part of each CDR3. A D gene is named only where the DNA matches it firmly.

d_gene,v_gene,CDR3aa
TRBD1,TRBV9,CASSVEGQDSYEQYF
TRBD1,TRBV11-1,CASSLTGGDYEQYF
NA,TRBV4-3,CASSQGTDDTEAFF
NA,TRBV28,CASSPYATSLSYGYTF
TRBD1,TRBV19,CASTLGQGAGIETQYF
NA,TRBV7-9,CASSPRTDELFF
TRBD2,TRBV7-2,CASSLASGGLLKETQYF
NA,TRBV27,CASSLLPDGDQETQYF
NA,TRBV14,CASSYQGVDSYNEQFF
NA,TRBV19,CASRHTSGGQETQYF
TRBD1,TRBV30,CAWSIGTVNTGELFF
TRBD2,TRBV28,CASSLTSVGNEQFF
TRBD2,TRBV6-1,CASSDILAGTDTQYF
NA,TRBV6-5,CASSYSIRDEAFF
TRBD1,TRBV19,CASSGQGSDTQYF
NA,TRBV20-1,CSAWYTGELFF
NA,TRBV6-5,CASSYTEGNTEAFF
NA,TRBV5-1,CASSVAGETQYF
NA,TRBV27,CASRSQGNTEAFF
NA,TRBV5-6,CASSSFSGFQNIQYF
NA,TRBV12-5,CASEEGGSSGNTIYF
NA,TRBV30,CAWSVGQRFTDTQYF
NA,TRBV5-5,CASSLSPEQYF
NA,TRBV5-6,CASSLKVRPYEQYF
NA,TRBV25-1,CATSGESSYEQYF
TRBD2,TRBV28,CASSPPRLAGGRNEQFF
TRBD1,TRBV27,CASRMTGDTEAFF
NA,TRBV4-3,CASSQDLGGNEQFF
TRBD1,TRBV7-6,CASSTDRGRGEDGSTEAFF
NA,TRBV28,CASSLLEVYEQYF
NA,TRBV30,CAWSGGYGIYGYTF
TRBD2,TRBV20-1,CSALGGETQYF
TRBD1,TRBV9,CASSVTGSTNEKLFF
TRBD1,TRBV7-3,CASSEPGTGPGNTIYF
NA,TRBV7-2,CASSFPYTDEQYF
NA,TRBV9,CASSGMLYPEAFF
NA,TRBV19,CASSIGRGEQYF
TRBD2,TRBV6-5,CASSYETSGGHEQYF
NA,TRBV28,CASTTTGPSDGYTF
TRBD1,TRBV14,CASNRAGGTYNEQFF
NA,TRBV7-7,CASSLGQPYEQYF
NA,TRBV11-2,CASSLAPGTQILYEQYF
TRBD2,TRBV5-6,CASSLFLAGGIADTQYF
TRBD2,TRBV7-6,CASSLASDETGTSSYNEQFF
NA,TRBV19,CASSMGRRSYNEQFF
NA,TRBV5-8,CASSNSAGYFTDTQYF
NA,TRBV6-1,CASSELLEQFF
NA,TRBV9,CASSLTGADNYGYTF
TRBD2,TRBV7-3,CASSRTSGGAETQYF